Following are 2 T cell receptor beta chains from one sample sequenced in a study of shared clonotypes between healthy human individuals. In the naive CD8 group, cells lacked CD45RO and were positively selected for CCR7, so terminally differentiated effector memory CD45RA+ cells were left out. This table comes from immunoSEQ multiplex PCR, and its TCRdb copy is limited to in-frame clones, with some not included. The sample has around 2,000,000 clones, just under 95% seen once. Input material: naive CD8+ T cells sorted from blood. Every receptor here comes from a young man in good health.

The genes are TRBV18 and TRBJ2-7, with D possibly matching TRBD1 (5 bases). Per the germline V gene, CDR1 is KGHSH and CDR2 is LQKENI. Deletions cut 5 bases from V and 0 bases from J, with 8 bases between. The length of the CDR3 is 13 residues. CDR3 nucleotides: TGTGCCAGCTCATCCGACAGCTCCTACGAGCAGTACTTC. Encoded protein: CASSSDSSYEQYF.

Worth noting for this clone: This sample includes further DNA sequences coding for the same CDR3. The chain employs TRBV5-4 and TRBJ2-7; D perhaps matches TRBD2 (6 bases). The CDR3 sequence is 13 residues long. V gave up 5 bases and J gave up 0 bases, with 9 bases separating them. CDR1 is SGHNT and CDR2 is YYREEE in the germline V gene (reference sequence). The CDR3 here is CASSPGDSYEQYF. The CDR3 region has the DNA TGTGCCAGCAGTCCGGGGGACTCCTACGAGCAGTACTTC.